The sequence of this TCR beta chain was determined in a study of monozygotic twins with inflammatory bowel disease. On this clonotype itself: Its antigen is still unknown.

TCRdb re-called the 5' RACE reads and shows each CDR3 protein once, DNA omitted. The sample holds 440,000 or so distinct CDR3 sequences. Study-level points and caveats: Reduced clonotype sharing with other individuals was observed in IBD patients relative to healthy twins, especially with disease activity. Healthy co-twins, by inverse Simpson, had higher TCRbeta diversity than their siblings with IBD.

Germline V gene data show CDR1 as SEHNR and CDR2 as FQNEAQ (reference sequence). The CDR3 runs 13 residues. The rearrangement uses TRBV7-9 and TRBJ1-2. Sequencing was carried out using blood. This receptor was taken from a human donor with ulcerative colitis or Crohn's disease, or a healthy co-twin of an affected twin (not recorded which). This CDR3 reads CASRSWERGGYTF.